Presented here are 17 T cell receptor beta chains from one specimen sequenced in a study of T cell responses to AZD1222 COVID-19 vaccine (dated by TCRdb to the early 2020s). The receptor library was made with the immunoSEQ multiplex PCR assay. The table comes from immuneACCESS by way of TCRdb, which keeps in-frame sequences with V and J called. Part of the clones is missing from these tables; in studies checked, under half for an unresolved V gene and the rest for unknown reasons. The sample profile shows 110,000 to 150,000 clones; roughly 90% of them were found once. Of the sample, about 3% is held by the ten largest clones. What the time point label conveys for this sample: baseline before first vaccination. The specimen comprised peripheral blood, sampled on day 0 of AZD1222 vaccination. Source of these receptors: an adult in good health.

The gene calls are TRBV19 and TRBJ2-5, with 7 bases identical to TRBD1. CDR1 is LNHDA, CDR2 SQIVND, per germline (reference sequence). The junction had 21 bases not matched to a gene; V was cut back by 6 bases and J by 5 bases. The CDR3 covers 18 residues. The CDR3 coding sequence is TGTGCCAGTAGGTTTTACCACAGGGGATTTGGAACCCCGGAGACCCAGTACTTC. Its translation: CASRFYHRGFGTPETQYF.

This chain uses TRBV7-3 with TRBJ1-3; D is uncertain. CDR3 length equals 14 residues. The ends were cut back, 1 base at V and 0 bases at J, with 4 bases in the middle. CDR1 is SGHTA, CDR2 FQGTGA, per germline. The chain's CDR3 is CASSLKGSGNTIYF. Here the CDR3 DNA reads TGTGCCAGCAGCTTAAAGGGCTCTGGAAACACCATATATTTT.

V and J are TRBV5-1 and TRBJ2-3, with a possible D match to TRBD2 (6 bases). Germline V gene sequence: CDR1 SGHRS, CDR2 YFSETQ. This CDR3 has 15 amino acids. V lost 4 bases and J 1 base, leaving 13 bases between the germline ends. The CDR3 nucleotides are TGCGCCAGCAGCGCGGGTAGGGAGGGCACAGATACGCAGTATTTT. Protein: CASSAGREGTDTQYF.

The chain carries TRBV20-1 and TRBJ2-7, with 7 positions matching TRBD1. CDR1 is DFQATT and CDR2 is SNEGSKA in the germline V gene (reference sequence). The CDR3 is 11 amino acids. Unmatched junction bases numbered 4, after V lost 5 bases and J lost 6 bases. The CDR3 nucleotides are TGCAGTGCTCAGGGGGATGCCGAGCAGTACTTC. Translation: CSAQGDAEQYF.

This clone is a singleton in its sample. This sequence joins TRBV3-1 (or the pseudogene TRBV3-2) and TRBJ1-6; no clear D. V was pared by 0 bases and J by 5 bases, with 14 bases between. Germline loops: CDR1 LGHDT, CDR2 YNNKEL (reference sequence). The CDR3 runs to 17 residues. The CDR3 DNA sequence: TGTGCCAGCAGCCAAGATTTCCGGGTCTATAATAATTCACCCCTCCACTTT. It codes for CASSQDFRVYNNSPLHF.

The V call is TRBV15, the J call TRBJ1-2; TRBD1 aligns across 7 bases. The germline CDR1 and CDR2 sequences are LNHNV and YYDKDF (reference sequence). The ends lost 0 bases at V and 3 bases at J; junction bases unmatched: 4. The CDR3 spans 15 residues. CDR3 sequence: CATSREGQTYYGYTF. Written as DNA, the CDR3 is TGTGCCACCAGCAGAGAGGGACAGACATACTATGGCTACACCTTC. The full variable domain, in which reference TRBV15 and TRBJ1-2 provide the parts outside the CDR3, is DAMVIQNPRYQVTQFGKPVTLSCSQTLNHNVMYWYQQKSSQAPKLLFHYYDKDFNNEADTPDNFQSRRPNTSFCFLDIRSPGLGDTAMYLCATSREGQTYYGYTFGSGTRLTVV.

The CDR3 nucleotides are TGTGCCAGCAGTTACTATTGGAGATCACCCCTCCACTTT. It is translated as CASSYYWRSPLHF. The rearrangement uses TRBV6-5 and TRBJ1-6, with D unclear. The germline V gene encodes CDR1 MNHEY and CDR2 SVGAGI. The CDR3 has 13 amino acids. The V gene lost 1 base and the J gene lost 10 bases, with 8 bases spanning the gap.

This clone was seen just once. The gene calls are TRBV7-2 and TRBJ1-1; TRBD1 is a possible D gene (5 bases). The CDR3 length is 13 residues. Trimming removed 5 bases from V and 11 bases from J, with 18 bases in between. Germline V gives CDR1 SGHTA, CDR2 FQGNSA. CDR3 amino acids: CASSLRTARGAFF. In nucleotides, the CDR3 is TGTGCCAGCAGCCTCAGGACCGCGCGGGGGGCTTTCTTT.

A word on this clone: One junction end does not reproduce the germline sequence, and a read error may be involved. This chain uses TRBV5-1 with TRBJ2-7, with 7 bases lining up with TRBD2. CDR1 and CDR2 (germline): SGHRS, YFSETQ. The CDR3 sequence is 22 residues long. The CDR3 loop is CPSRLGGGRALLPGPLPYEQYF. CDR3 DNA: TGCCCCAGCCGCTTGGGGGGGGGTAGAGCCCTTTTGCCGGGGCCCTTACCCTACGAGCAGTACTTC.

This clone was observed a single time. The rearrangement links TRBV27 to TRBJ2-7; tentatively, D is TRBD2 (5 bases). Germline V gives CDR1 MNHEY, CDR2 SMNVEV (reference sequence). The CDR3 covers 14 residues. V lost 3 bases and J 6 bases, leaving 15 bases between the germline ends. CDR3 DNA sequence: TGTGCCAGCAGTTTTGACGGGATAAGTCGCGAGCAGTACTTC. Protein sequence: CASSFDGISREQYF.

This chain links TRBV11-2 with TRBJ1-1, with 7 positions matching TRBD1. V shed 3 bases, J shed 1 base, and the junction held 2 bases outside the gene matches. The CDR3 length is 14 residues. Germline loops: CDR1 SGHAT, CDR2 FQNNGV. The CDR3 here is CASSLRTGNTEAFF. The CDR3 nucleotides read TGTGCCAGCAGCTTGAGGACAGGGAACACTGAAGCTTTCTTT.

This CDR3 reads CASSLKGGGTEAFF. CDR3 in DNA: TGTGCCAGCAGCTTAAAGGGGGGAGGCACTGAAGCTTTCTTT. The chain uses TRBV7-2 and TRBJ1-1; a weak D match, TRBD1 (6 bases). From germline, CDR1 is SGHTA and CDR2 FQGNSA. The germline V and J ends were trimmed by 2 bases and 4 bases, with 11 bases remaining between them. The CDR3 loop spans 14 amino acids.

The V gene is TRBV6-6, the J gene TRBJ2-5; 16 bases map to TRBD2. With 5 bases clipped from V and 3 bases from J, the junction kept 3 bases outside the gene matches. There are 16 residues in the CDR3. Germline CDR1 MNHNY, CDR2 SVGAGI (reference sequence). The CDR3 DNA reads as TGTGCCAGCAGTCGAGGGACTAGCGGGAGGGAAGAGACCCAGTACTTC. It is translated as CASSRGTSGREETQYF.

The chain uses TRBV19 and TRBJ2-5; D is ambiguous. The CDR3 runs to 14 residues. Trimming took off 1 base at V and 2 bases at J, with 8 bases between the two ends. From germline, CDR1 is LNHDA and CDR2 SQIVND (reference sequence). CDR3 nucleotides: TGTGCCAGTAGTATAGGAGGCAGTCAAGAGACCCAGTACTTC. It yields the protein CASSIGGSQETQYF.

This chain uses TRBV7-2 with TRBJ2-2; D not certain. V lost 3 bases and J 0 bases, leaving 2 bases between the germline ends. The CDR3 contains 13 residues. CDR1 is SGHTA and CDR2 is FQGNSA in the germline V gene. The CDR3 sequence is CASSFTNTGELFF. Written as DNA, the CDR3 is TGTGCCAGCAGCTTCACGAACACCGGGGAGCTGTTTTTT.

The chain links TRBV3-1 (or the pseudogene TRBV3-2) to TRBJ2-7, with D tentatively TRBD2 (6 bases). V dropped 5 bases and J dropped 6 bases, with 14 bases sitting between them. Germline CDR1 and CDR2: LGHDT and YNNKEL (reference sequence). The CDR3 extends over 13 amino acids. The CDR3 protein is CASSYPRDGEQYF. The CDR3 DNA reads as TGTGCCAGCAGCTACCCGCGGGATGGCGAGCAGTACTTC.

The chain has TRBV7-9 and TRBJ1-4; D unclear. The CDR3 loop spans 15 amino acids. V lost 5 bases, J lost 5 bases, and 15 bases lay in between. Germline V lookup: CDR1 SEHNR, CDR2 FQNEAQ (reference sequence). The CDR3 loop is CASSPSGRLNEKLFF. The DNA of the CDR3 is TGTGCCAGCAGCCCGTCGGGGAGACTCAATGAAAAACTGTTTTTT.